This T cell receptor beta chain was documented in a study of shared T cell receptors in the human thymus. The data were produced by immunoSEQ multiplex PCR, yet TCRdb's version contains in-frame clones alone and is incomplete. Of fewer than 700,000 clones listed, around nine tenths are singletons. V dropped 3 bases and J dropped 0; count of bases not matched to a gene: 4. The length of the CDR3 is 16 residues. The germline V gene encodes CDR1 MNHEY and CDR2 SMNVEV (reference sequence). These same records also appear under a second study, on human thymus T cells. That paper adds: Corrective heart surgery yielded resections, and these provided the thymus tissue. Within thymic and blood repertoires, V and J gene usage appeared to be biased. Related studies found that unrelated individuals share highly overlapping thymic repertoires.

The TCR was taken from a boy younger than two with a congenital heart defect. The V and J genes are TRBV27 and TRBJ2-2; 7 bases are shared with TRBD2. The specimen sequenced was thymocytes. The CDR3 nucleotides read TGTGCCAGCAGTTTGACCAGCGGGGCGAACACCGGGGAGCTGTTTTTT. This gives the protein CASSLTSGANTGELFF.